The next 13 T cell receptor beta chains were all read from a single sample in a study of OX40 agonist ivuxolimab in advanced cancers. TCRdb's table, derived via immunoSEQ multiplex PCR, lists solely in-frame clones and lacks some. Of tens of thousands of clones listed, just over 85% were seen once; the top ten hold roughly 0.9%. The sample here was CD4+ or CD8+ T cells sorted from blood, taken in a trial of the OX40 agonist ivuxolimab. The receptors were sampled from an adult with an advanced solid tumor such as melanoma, head and neck, liver or kidney cancer.

The chain combines TRBV6-1 with TRBJ1-2; D possibly corresponds to TRBD1 (5 bases). Germline CDR1 is MNHNS and CDR2 is SASEGT. The CDR3 runs to 13 residues. V gave up 7 bases and J gave up 8 bases, with 17 bases separating them. The CDR3 coding sequence is TGTGCCAGCACCCTCAATGGGGGTTCCGGCTACACCTTC. Translation gives CASTLNGGSGYTF.

The V call is TRBV11-2, the J call TRBJ2-7; D is perhaps TRBD2 (6 bases). The CDR3 consists of 15 residues. CDR1 and CDR2 from the germline V gene are SGHAT and FQNNGV. Trimming left V 5 bases short and J 4 bases short, with 18 bases between. The chain's CDR3 is CASSPGAGPAYEQYF. CDR3 DNA: TGTGCCAGCAGCCCCGGGGCGGGGCCCGCTTACGAGCAGTACTTC.

V usage is TRBV10-3 and J usage is TRBJ1-1; 10 nucleotides align to TRBD1. This CDR3 region has 14 residues. J was trimmed by 6 bases and V by 6 bases; bases with no gene match: 7. The germline V gene encodes CDR1 ENHRY and CDR2 SYGVKD. Written as DNA, the CDR3 is TGTGCCATCAGGGACGACAGGGGGCGGGCTGAAGCTTTCTTT. Its protein product is CAIRDDRGRAEAFF.

The chain joins TRBV6-5 to TRBJ2-7, with D uncertain. Germline V gene data show CDR1 as MNHEY and CDR2 as SVGAGI. This CDR3 spans 13 amino acids. Trimming stripped 5 bases from V and 4 bases from J, with 12 bases between. CDR3 residues: CASSNGGFYEQYF. The CDR3 DNA sequence: TGTGCCAGCAGTAACGGTGGTTTTTACGAGCAGTACTTC.

V gene TRBV7-2 combines with J gene TRBJ2-1; D is unresolved. The CDR3 covers 12 residues. V was trimmed by 2 bases and J by 13 bases, leaving 12 bases between them. Germline V lookup: CDR1 SGHTA, CDR2 FQGNSA. CDR3 sequence: CASSLSSETQFF. The CDR3 DNA sequence: TGTGCCAGCAGCTTAAGTTCGGAAACCCAGTTCTTC.

CDR3 residues: CAGGGGENNEQFF. CDR3 nucleotides: TGTGCCGGGGGCGGGGGGGAGAACAATGAGCAGTTCTTC. The chain carries TRBV30 and TRBJ2-1; TRBD2 matches at 9 bases. J lost 5 bases, V lost 8 bases, and 7 bases had no gene match. The CDR3 contains 13 residues. Germline V gene sequence: CDR1 GTSNPN, CDR2 SVGIG (reference sequence). Looking up the rest from reference TRBV30 and TRBJ2-1 gives the full variable domain: SQTIHQWPATLVQPVGSPLSLECTVEGTSNPNLYWYRQAAGRGLQLLFYSVGIGQISSEVPQNLSASRPQDRQFILSSKKLLLSDSGFYLCAGGGGENNEQFFGPGTRLTVL.

This sequence joins TRBV29-1 and TRBJ2-3; D is undetermined. The V end lost 4 bases, the J end lost 8 bases, and 13 bases lay between the germline ends. Germline V gene data show CDR1 as SQVTM and CDR2 as ANQGSEA. The CDR3 is made up of 12 amino acids. This CDR3 reads CSVALFLGTQYF. The CDR3 bases are TGCAGCGTTGCACTTTTCCTGGGTACGCAGTATTTT.

In its sample, this clone was seen a few times. The chain links TRBV5-4 to TRBJ2-7; weak D call: TRBD1 (7 bases). Germline-derived CDR1 and CDR2 are SGHNT and YYREEE (reference sequence). The V and J ends lost 2 bases and 5 bases respectively, with 11 bases between them. This CDR3 has 13 amino acids. The CDR3 region has the DNA TGTGCCAGCAGCTTCCAGGGGGGCCACGAGCAGTACTTC. This encodes CASSFQGGHEQYF.

The chain combines TRBV27 with TRBJ2-7, with TRBD1 identical over 7 bases. Germline V gives CDR1 MNHEY, CDR2 SMNVEV (reference sequence). This CDR3 region has 14 residues. Trimming took 7 bases from V and 2 from J; bases not matched to a gene: 8. The chain's CDR3 is CASTPPGQPYEQYF. CDR3 bases: TGTGCCAGCACCCCCCCGGGACAGCCCTACGAGCAGTACTTC.

This clone has a single count. This rearrangement joins TRBV14 to TRBJ1-2, with D possibly being TRBD1 (5 bases). Trimming stripped 0 bases from V and 8 bases from J, with 10 bases between. Germline V CDR1 and CDR2: SGHDN, FVKESK. This CDR3 is built from 13 residues. CDR3 sequence: CASSQDGAGGYTF. In DNA, the CDR3 is TGTGCCAGCAGCCAAGACGGGGCGGGGGGCTACACCTTC.

The CDR3 reads CASGPPGGRGDTQYF. The CDR3 DNA reads as TGTGCTAGTGGTCCCCCCGGGGGGCGTGGAGATACGCAGTATTTT. The rearrangement links TRBV12-5 to TRBJ2-3; possibly TRBD2 for D (7 bases). With 5 bases removed from V and 5 bases from J, the gap between germline ends came to 17 bases. Germline assignment: CDR1 LGHNT and CDR2 FRNRAP. The CDR3 has 15 amino acids.

V gene TRBV7-9 combines with J gene TRBJ2-7, with D hard to call. The V and J ends lost 2 bases and 0 bases respectively, with 8 bases between them. CDR3 size: 14 residues. Germline CDR1 reads SEHNR; CDR2 reads FQNEAQ (reference sequence). This CDR3 is CASSLQRSSYEQYF. The CDR3 nucleotides are TGTGCCAGCAGCTTACAGAGGAGCTCCTACGAGCAGTACTTC.

The chain joins TRBV4-2 to TRBJ2-2; 11 bases are a match to TRBD2. From germline, CDR1 is LGHNA and CDR2 YNFKEQ. V gave up 4 bases and J gave up 3 bases; unmatched junction bases: 7. The CDR3 runs to 17 residues. This CDR3 is CASSRASGGRDTGELFF. As DNA, the CDR3 is TGTGCCAGCAGCCGGGCTAGCGGGGGGCGGGACACCGGGGAGCTGTTTTTT.